The 30 T cell receptor beta chains presented below share a single source sample, sequenced in a study of blood T cell repertoires in COVID-19. Here immunoSEQ multiplex PCR was the method, and the copy in TCRdb shows in-frame clones only, minus some. The repertoire holds 150,000 to 200,000 clones, with 80% to 90% as singletons. Input material: PBMCs or T cells enriched from blood (not recorded which). The receptor set was obtained from a woman younger than 30 who had recovered from COVID-19.

The genes are TRBV28 and TRBJ1-1; 8 bases match TRBD1. This CDR3 comprises 15 residues. The junction had 9 bases not matched to a gene; V was cut back by 5 bases and J by 4 bases. Germline values: CDR1 MDHEN, CDR2 SYDVKM. The CDR3 DNA reads TGTGCCAGCAGTCAACCGACAGGGGCTGGCACTGAAGCTTTCTTT. This sequence encodes CASSQPTGAGTEAFF.

This sequence joins TRBV29-1 and TRBJ1-1, with a weak D call TRBD1 (5 bases). Per the germline V gene, CDR1 is SQVTM and CDR2 is ANQGSEA. The CDR3 is 11 residues long. Trimming stripped 6 bases from V and 4 bases from J, with 9 bases between. CDR3 protein: CSVQGGTEAFF. In DNA form, the CDR3 reads TGCAGCGTCCAGGGAGGCACTGAAGCTTTCTTT.

The V call is TRBV20-1, the J call TRBJ2-1, with 7 bases fitting TRBD1. Germline lookup yields CDR1 DFQATT and CDR2 SNEGSKA (reference sequence). CDR3 length: 16 amino acids. Losses at the gene ends were 3 bases for V and 3 bases for J; bases not matched to a gene: 11. DNA for the CDR3: TGCAGTGCTAGTAGAAGGGGGCCGATAGACTACAATGAGCAGTTCTTC. Amino acids: CSASRRGPIDYNEQFF.

This clone appeared a single time. CDR3 DNA: TGTGCCAGCAGTTTACGCGAGTCGCCGGAAGAGACCCAGTACTTC. Translation: CASSLRESPEETQYF. The chain combines TRBV27 with TRBJ2-5; D gene uncertain. The CDR3 contains 15 residues. The ends were cut back, 2 bases at V and 3 bases at J, with 13 bases in the middle. CDR1 and CDR2 (germline): MNHEY, SMNVEV (reference sequence).

J is TRBJ2-1 and V is TRBV3-1 (or the pseudogene TRBV3-2); 9 nucleotides match TRBD2. The ends lost 0 bases at V and 4 bases at J; junction bases unmatched: 13. The germline V gene encodes CDR1 LGHDT and CDR2 YNNKEL (reference sequence). CDR3 length: 19 amino acids. The CDR3 sequence: CASSQDVLAGYAGYNEQFF. The DNA of the CDR3 is TGTGCCAGCAGCCAAGATGTCCTAGCGGGATATGCGGGTTACAATGAGCAGTTCTTC.

The V and J genes are TRBV7-6 and TRBJ1-2; no firm D call. The CDR3 is 17 residues long. Germline V lookup: CDR1 SGHVS, CDR2 FNYEAQ. V shed 5 bases and J shed 0 bases, with 19 bases lying between them. CDR3 protein: CASSPGGGGQANYGYTF. For the CDR3, the DNA is TGTGCCAGCAGCCCCGGCGGAGGAGGTCAGGCTAACTATGGCTACACCTTC. The entire variable domain, with the rest obtained from reference TRBV7-6 and TRBJ1-2, is as follows: GAGVSQSPRYKVTKRGQDVALRCDPISGHVSLYWYRQALGQGPEFLTYFNYEAQQDKSGLPNDRFSAERPEGSISTLTIQRTEQRDSAMYRCASSPGGGGQANYGYTFGSGTRLTVV.

The chain combines TRBV2 with TRBJ1-6; D may be TRBD1 (6 bases). The germline V gene encodes CDR1 SNHLY and CDR2 FYNNEI. Trimming took off 3 bases at V and 10 bases at J, with 16 bases between the two ends. This CDR3 contains 15 residues. The CDR3 protein is CASSESLTGSSPLHF. DNA for the CDR3: TGTGCCAGCAGTGAGTCATTAACAGGGAGCTCACCCCTCCACTTT.

This chain links TRBV18 with TRBJ1-3, with D perhaps matching TRBD1 (5 bases). The CDR3 loop spans 16 amino acids. V lost 6 bases and J 3 bases, leaving 18 bases between the germline ends. CDR1 and CDR2 from the germline V gene are KGHSH and LQKENI. The CDR3 sequence is CASSSGPQSGGNTIYF. CDR3 bases: TGTGCCAGCTCTTCAGGGCCCCAGAGTGGTGGAAACACCATATATTTT.

The chain links TRBV6-5 to TRBJ1-4; the D gene is possibly TRBD1 (5 bases). Looked up from germline, CDR1 is MNHEY and CDR2 is SVGAGI. CDR3 length: 13 amino acids. V lost 6 bases and J lost 7, with 12 bases in between. CDR3 sequence (DNA): TGTGCCAGCAGCCGTACGACAGTTGAAAAACTGTTTTTT. This encodes CASSRTTVEKLFF.

The rearrangement uses TRBV4-1 and TRBJ2-7; unclear D gene. CDR3 size: 15 residues. V was pared by 0 bases and J by 2 bases, with 11 bases between. The germline V gene encodes CDR1 MGHRA and CDR2 YSYEKL. Written as DNA, the CDR3 is TGCGCCAGCAGCCAAGATCTCTCGCGGACCTACGAGCAGTACTTC. Its protein product is CASSQDLSRTYEQYF.

The chain has TRBV19 and TRBJ2-2, with no clear D. Germline V gene sequence: CDR1 LNHDA, CDR2 SQIVND (reference sequence). CDR3 length equals 13 residues. The V gene lost 9 bases and the J gene lost 0 bases, with 8 bases spanning the gap. The CDR3 nucleotides read TGTGCCAGCTCTCGGGCGAACACCGGGGAGCTGTTTTTT. Translating it yields CASSRANTGELFF. The variable domain in full, completed from reference TRBV19 and TRBJ2-2, reads DGGITQSPKYLFRKEGQNVTLSCEQNLNHDAMYWYRQDPGQGLRLIYYSQIVNDFQKGDIAEGYSVSREKKESFPLTVTSAQKNPTAFYLCASSRANTGELFFGEGSRLTVL.

Only a few counts were recorded for this clone. Here the CDR3 reads CASSTQQSYGYTF. CDR3 coding DNA: TGTGCCAGTAGCACCCAACAGAGCTATGGCTACACCTTC. The gene calls are TRBV19 and TRBJ1-2; D gene unclear. From germline, CDR1 is LNHDA and CDR2 SQIVND (reference sequence). Trimming left V 6 bases short and J 4 bases short, with 12 bases between. The CDR3 runs to 13 residues.

To note about this clone: Because the CDR3's place on the DNA is in doubt, the DNA is left out and the CDR3 is given as listed by TCRdb. The chain links TRBV7-9 to TRBJ2-1; the table's TRBD1 call for D was not verified on the DNA. Per the germline V gene, CDR1 is SEHNR and CDR2 is FQNEAQ (reference sequence). The CDR3 adds up to 18 amino acids, both ends counted. The CDR3: CASSFSSAPADTYNEQFF.

The rearrangement links TRBV7-2 to TRBJ2-7; the D gene is possibly TRBD2 (7 bases). The V gene's germline CDR1 is SGHTA and CDR2 FQGNSA. Trimming took 1 base from V and 3 from J, leaving 13 bases between them. This CDR3 region has 15 residues. CDR3 in DNA: TGTGCCAGCAGCTTAGGGACCGGGGGGCGCTACGAGCAGTACTTC. This sequence encodes CASSLGTGGRYEQYF.

This clone is deemed medium-sized. The rearrangement joins TRBV4-1 to TRBJ1-6; D is ambiguous. The CDR3 spans 17 residues. Germline assignment: CDR1 MGHRA and CDR2 YSYEKL. V was clipped by 0 bases and J by 1 base, with 10 bases between them. The CDR3 bases are TGCGCCAGCAGCCAAGAGGCAGGTTCGTCCTATAATTCACCCCTCCACTTT. Translating it yields CASSQEAGSSYNSPLHF.

The V and J genes are TRBV6-1 and TRBJ2-7; D unresolved. This CDR3 has 13 residues. The V gene's germline CDR1 is MNHNS and CDR2 SASEGT. V was pared by 2 bases and J by 5 bases, with 10 bases between. The CDR3 region is CASSESGRNEQYF. DNA of the CDR3: TGTGCCAGCAGTGAATCGGGTAGGAACGAGCAGTACTTC.

The V gene is TRBV2, the J gene TRBJ2-7; 12 bases align to TRBD2. V trimming: 7 bases; J trimming: 2 bases; junction bases outside the gene matches: 9. The CDR3 runs 16 residues. Germline CDR1 SNHLY, CDR2 FYNNEI. The CDR3 bases are TGTGCCAGCATTGGACTAGCGGGGCCCAGCACCTACGAGCAGTACTTC. It translates to CASIGLAGPSTYEQYF.

This clone was observed a single time. The V and J genes are TRBV3-1 (or the pseudogene TRBV3-2) and TRBJ1-2, with a weak D call TRBD1 (5 bases). Germline CDR1 and CDR2: LGHDT and YNNKEL (reference sequence). Trimming removed 5 bases at V and 3 bases at J, with 16 bases between. CDR3 length equals 15 residues. The CDR3 DNA reads TGTGCCAGCAGCAATTTCAGGGATCGTGACTATGGCTACACCTTC. As protein: CASSNFRDRDYGYTF.

V and J are TRBV9 and TRBJ1-1; 7 bases fit TRBD1. Per the germline V gene, CDR1 is SGDLS and CDR2 is YYNGEE. The CDR3 has 15 residues. With V trimmed by 4 bases and J by 0 bases, 6 bases remained unmatched. CDR3 DNA sequence: TGTGCCAGCAGCAAATCGACAGGGATGAACACTGAAGCTTTCTTT. It codes for CASSKSTGMNTEAFF.

The J gene is TRBJ2-5, the V gene TRBV3-1 (or the pseudogene TRBV3-2); D gene unclear. The germline CDR1 and CDR2 sequences are LGHDT and YNNKEL (reference sequence). The CDR3 length is 12 residues. The ends were cut back, 1 base at V and 5 bases at J, with 5 bases in the middle. Here the CDR3 reads CASSQAEETQYF. The DNA for the CDR3 is TGTGCCAGCAGCCAAGCTGAGGAGACCCAGTACTTC.

The chain links TRBV4-3 to TRBJ1-6; tentative D call: TRBD1 (5 bases). V was cut by 0 bases and J by 6 bases, with 9 bases left in between. This CDR3 is built from 15 residues. The germline gives CDR1 LGHNA, CDR2 YSLEER. The CDR3 is CASSQDRQTNSPLHF. The CDR3, as DNA: TGCGCCAGCAGCCAAGACAGACAGACTAATTCACCCCTCCACTTT.

The rearrangement links TRBV19 to TRBJ2-7; possibly TRBD1 for D (5 bases). V lost 1 base and J 6 bases, leaving 13 bases between the germline ends. Germline V gives CDR1 LNHDA, CDR2 SQIVND (reference sequence). This CDR3 comprises 14 residues. The CDR3 region is CASSIGGMKGEQYF. The CDR3 DNA is TGTGCCAGTAGTATAGGGGGCATGAAGGGCGAGCAGTACTTC.

The V and J genes are TRBV7-9 and TRBJ1-2, with 10 bases matching TRBD1. The CDR3 contains 15 residues. The V segment lost 2 bases and the J segment 5 bases; nucleotides outside the gene matches: 5. Per germline, CDR1 SEHNR and CDR2 FQNEAQ (reference sequence). CDR3 bases: TGTGCCAGCAGCTTACTACGGACAGGGGGGTATGGCTACACCTTC. Translated, it gives CASSLLRTGGYGYTF.

This chain links TRBV28 with TRBJ2-7, with 10 bases lining up with TRBD2. Trimming at V came to 4 bases and at J to 2 bases, leaving 11 bases not matched to a gene. The CDR3 is made up of 17 amino acids. Per the germline V gene, CDR1 is MDHEN and CDR2 is SYDVKM. CDR3 protein: CASSSPWDSGRAYEQYF. As DNA, the CDR3 is TGTGCCAGCAGTTCCCCATGGGACAGCGGGAGGGCCTACGAGCAGTACTTC.

J is TRBJ1-6 and V is TRBV19, with a possible D match to TRBD1 (5 bases). Germline-derived CDR1 and CDR2 are LNHDA and SQIVND (reference sequence). This CDR3 region has 15 residues. V was pared by 4 bases and J by 8 bases, with 15 bases between. The CDR3 DNA sequence: TGTGCCAGTAGTAAAAACCGGGACTACGATTCACCCCTCCACTTT. Protein product: CASSKNRDYDSPLHF. Full variable domain (missing parts from reference TRBV19 and TRBJ1-6): DGGITQSPKYLFRKEGQNVTLSCEQNLNHDAMYWYRQDPGQGLRLIYYSQIVNDFQKGDIAEGYSVSREKKESFPLTVTSAQKNPTAFYLCASSKNRDYDSPLHFGNGTRLTVT.

The chain joins TRBV6-6 to TRBJ2-7; 8 bases are shared with TRBD1. Per germline, CDR1 MNHNY and CDR2 SVGAGI (reference sequence). V lost 2 bases, J lost 5 bases, and 8 bases stayed unmatched. This CDR3 has 15 amino acids. DNA of the CDR3: TGTGCCAGCAGTTACCAGACAGGGGAAGGCAACGAGCAGTACTTC. Translated, it gives CASSYQTGEGNEQYF.

CDR3 DNA: TGCGCCAGCAGCCAGGCACTACAGGGGGCCAGGGGTTCACCCCTCCACTTT. Translated: CASSQALQGARGSPLHF. The chain joins TRBV4-1 to TRBJ1-6, with 9 bases identical to TRBD1. V lost 3 bases, J lost 9 bases, and 12 bases stayed unmatched. This CDR3 has 17 amino acids. Germline CDR1 is MGHRA and CDR2 is YSYEKL.

The rearrangement links TRBV2 to TRBJ2-1; TRBD2 might be the D (6 bases). The CDR3 is 12 residues long. The V end lost 10 bases, the J end lost 3 bases, and 10 bases lay between the germline ends. CDR1 SNHLY and CDR2 FYNNEI come from the germline V gene. This CDR3 reads CATPGVYNEQFF. CDR3 nucleotide sequence: TGTGCCACCCCGGGAGTCTACAATGAGCAGTTCTTC.

In DNA, the CDR3 is TGTGCCAGTAGTATTGTAGCGGGGGGGCCGGAGACCCAGTACTTC. This translates into CASSIVAGGPETQYF. The genes are TRBV19 and TRBJ2-5, with 11 bases fitting TRBD2. Trimming removed 3 bases from V and 5 bases from J; junction bases left unmatched: 5. This CDR3 has 15 amino acids. CDR1 and CDR2 from the germline V gene are LNHDA and SQIVND (reference sequence).

The chain uses TRBV6-2 or TRBV6-3 and TRBJ2-7; the match to TRBD2 covers 8 bases. V lost 4 bases and J lost 6; bases outside the gene matches: 8. Per the germline V gene, CDR1 is MNHEY and CDR2 is SVGEGT. The CDR3 length is 14 residues. The CDR3 region is CASSSGLVSSEQYF. CDR3 coding DNA: TGTGCCAGCAGTTCGGGACTAGTCTCGTCCGAGCAGTACTTC.